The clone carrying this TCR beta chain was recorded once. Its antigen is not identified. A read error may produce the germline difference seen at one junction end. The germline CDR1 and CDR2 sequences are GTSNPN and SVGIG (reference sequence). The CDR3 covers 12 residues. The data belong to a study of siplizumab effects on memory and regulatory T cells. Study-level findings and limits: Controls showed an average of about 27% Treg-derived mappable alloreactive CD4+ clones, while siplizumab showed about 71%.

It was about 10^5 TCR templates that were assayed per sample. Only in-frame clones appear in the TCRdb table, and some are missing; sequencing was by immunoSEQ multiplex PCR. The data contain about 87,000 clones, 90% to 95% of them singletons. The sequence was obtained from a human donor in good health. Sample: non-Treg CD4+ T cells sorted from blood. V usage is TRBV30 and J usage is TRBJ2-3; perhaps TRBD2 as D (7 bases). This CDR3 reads CAWGGSTDTQYF. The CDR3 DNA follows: TGCGCCTGGGGGGGCAGCACAGATACGCAGTATTTT.